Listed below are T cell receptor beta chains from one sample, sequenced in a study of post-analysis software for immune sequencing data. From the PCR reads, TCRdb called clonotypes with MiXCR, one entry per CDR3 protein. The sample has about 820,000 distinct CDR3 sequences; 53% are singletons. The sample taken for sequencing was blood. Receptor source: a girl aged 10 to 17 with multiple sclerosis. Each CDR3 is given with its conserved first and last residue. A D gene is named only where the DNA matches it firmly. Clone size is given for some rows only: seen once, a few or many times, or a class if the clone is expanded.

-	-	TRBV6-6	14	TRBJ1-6	TGTGCCAGCAGTCCGGATTCCAATAATTCACCCCTCCACTTT	CASSPDSNNSPLHF
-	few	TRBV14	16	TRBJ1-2	TGTGCCAGCAGCCAAGACCCGGGACATCCTTACCGGGGCTACACCTTC	CASSQDPGHPYRGYTF
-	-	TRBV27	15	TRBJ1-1	TGTGCCAGCAGTCCCGGACAGTTTATGAACACTGAAGCTTTCTTT	CASSPGQFMNTEAFF
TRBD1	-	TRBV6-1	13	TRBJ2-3	TGTGCCACCGTCAGGGGGCTTCCAGATACGCAGTATTTT	CATVRGLPDTQYF
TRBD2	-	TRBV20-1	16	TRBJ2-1	TGCAGTGCTAAGGGACTAGCGGGAACCCCCTACAATGAGCAGTTCTTC	CSAKGLAGTPYNEQFF
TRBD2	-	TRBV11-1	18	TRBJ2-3	TGTGCCAGCAGCCAGTCCGGCTGGGGACTAGCGGGGAGAGATACGCAGTATTTT	CASSQSGWGLAGRDTQYF
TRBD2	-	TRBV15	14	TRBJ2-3	TGTGCCACCAGCCCGGGACTAGCGGGGCTTACGCAGTATTTT	CATSPGLAGLTQYF
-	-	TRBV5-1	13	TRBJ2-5	TGCGCCAGCACTCAAGGGGGTCGGGAGACCCAGTACTTC	CASTQGGRETQYF
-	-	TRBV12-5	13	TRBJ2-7	TGTGCTAGTGGTTCAACCGGGAACTACGAGCAGTACTTC	CASGSTGNYEQYF
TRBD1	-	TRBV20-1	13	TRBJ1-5	TGCAGTGCTAAGACAGGGCCAACTCAGCCCCAGCATTTT	CSAKTGPTQPQHF
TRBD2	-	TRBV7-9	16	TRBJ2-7	TGTGCCAGCAGCTTAGATTCTGGCGGGAGGCGGTACGAGCAGTACTTC	CASSLDSGGRRYEQYF
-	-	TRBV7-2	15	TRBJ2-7	TGTGCCAGCAGCTTAGGGGGTCTTAGCTCCTACGAGCAGTACTTC	CASSLGGLSSYEQYF
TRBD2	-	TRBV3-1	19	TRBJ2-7	TGTGCCAGCAGCCAAGATTGGGGGACTAGCGGACCCAGAACCTACGAGCAGTACTTC	CASSQDWGTSGPRTYEQYF
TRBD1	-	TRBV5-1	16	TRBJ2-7	TGCGCCAGCAGCCAAAGACTATCGACAGGGGCAGGCGAGCAGTACTTC	CASSQRLSTGAGEQYF
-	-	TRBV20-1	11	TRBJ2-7	TGCAGTGCTAGACGGACAGCCGAGCAGTACTTC	CSARRTAEQYF
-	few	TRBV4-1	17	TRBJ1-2	TGCGCCAGCAGCCAAGGGTATATGGGGCGGATTTACTATGGCTACACCTTC	CASSQGYMGRIYYGYTF
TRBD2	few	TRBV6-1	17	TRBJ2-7	TGTGCCAGAAGGCAACTAGCGGGAGTGACCCAATCCTACGAGCAGTACTTC	CARRQLAGVTQSYEQYF
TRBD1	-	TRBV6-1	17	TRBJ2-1	TGTGCCAGCCGATTCCTAGGACAGGCAATTACCTACAATGAGCAGTTCTTC	CASRFLGQAITYNEQFF
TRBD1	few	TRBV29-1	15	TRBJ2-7	TGCAGCGTTGTGGGGGGGAGGGACAGGGGCCACGAGCAGTACTTC	CSVVGGRDRGHEQYF
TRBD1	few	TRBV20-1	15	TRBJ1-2	TGCAGTGCTCTTAACCCCTTACAGGGGGCCTATGGCTACACCTTC	CSALNPLQGAYGYTF
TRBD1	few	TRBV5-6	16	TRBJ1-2	TGTGCCAGCAGCTCCTACAGGACAGGCGAACCTTATGGCTACACCTTC	CASSSYRTGEPYGYTF
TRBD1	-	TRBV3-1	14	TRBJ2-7	TGTGCCAGCAGCCAGGAGGGACAGGTCTACGAGCAGTACTTC	CASSQEGQVYEQYF
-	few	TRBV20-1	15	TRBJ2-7	TGCAGTGCTAGGGCCCTAGAGAGCCCTACCTACGAGCAGTACTTC	CSARALESPTYEQYF
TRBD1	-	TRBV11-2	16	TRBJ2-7	TGTGCCAGCAGCTTAGATTTACGACAGGGGCGAGGCGAGCAGTACTTC	CASSLDLRQGRGEQYF
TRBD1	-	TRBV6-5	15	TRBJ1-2	TGTGCCAGCAGTTACAGGGGGCACTGGGTAAATGGCTACACCTTC	CASSYRGHWVNGYTF
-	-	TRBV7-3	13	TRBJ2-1	TGTGCCAGCAGCTTAACGTCCCAGGGTGAGCAGTTCTTC	CASSLTSQGEQFF
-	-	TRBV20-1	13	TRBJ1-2	TGCAGTGCTAGGGTTACAGCGTGGGAAGGCTACACCTTC	CSARVTAWEGYTF
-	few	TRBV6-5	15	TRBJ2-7	TGTGCCAGCAGTTACTCGGGCCAAAGCTCCTACGAGCAGTACTTC	CASSYSGQSSYEQYF
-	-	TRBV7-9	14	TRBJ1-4	TGTGCCAGCAGCTTAGGGGAGGATGGTGAAAAACTGTTTTTT	CASSLGEDGEKLFF
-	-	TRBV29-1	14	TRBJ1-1	TGCAGCGTTGAAGAGAATGGACACAACACTGAAGCTTTCTTT	CSVEENGHNTEAFF